The rows below give T cell receptor beta chains drawn from one sample of a study of response to subunit inactivated influenza vaccine. A single record per CDR3 protein comes from TCRdb applying MiXCR to the RT-PCR reads. The sample holds under 850,000 distinct CDR3 sequences, roughly 20% seen once. Sequencing was performed on PBMCs from blood, taken roughly 5 days after vaccination. Every receptor here comes from a man aged 50 or older who received an inactivated influenza vaccine. CDR3s include the opening cysteine and the closing phenylalanine or tryptophan. Fields, in order: V gene, D gene, J gene, clone size, CDR3 DNA, CDR3 protein. The D gene is left open where the match is weak. Some rows mark clone size as missing; the rest say once, few, many or name a class of expanded clone.

TRBV4-3,-,TRBJ1-6,-,TGCGCCAGCAGCCAAGACTACGGCAGCTCCTATAATTCACCCCTCCACTTT,CASSQDYGSSYNSPLHF
TRBV6-2/TRBV6-3,TRBD2,TRBJ2-7,few,TGTGCCAGCAGTCTCCGACCAGCGGGAGGGACCTACGAGCAGTACTTC,CASSLRPAGGTYEQYF
TRBV4-1,-,TRBJ1-1,few,TGCGCCAGCAGCCAAGTCGCTGCTAGGGGAATGGTTGAAGCTTTCTTT,CASSQVAARGMVEAFF
TRBV6-4,-,TRBJ2-1,few,TGTGCCAGCAGTGAAATTCGGGGTCCTAGCTCCTACAATGAGCAGTTCTTC,CASSEIRGPSSYNEQFF
TRBV7-9,TRBD2,TRBJ2-4,-,TGTGCCAGCGCGGGAGGTGGGGACGCCAAAAACATTCAGTACTTC,CASAGGGDAKNIQYF
TRBV29-1,-,TRBJ1-2,-,TGCAGCGTTGAAGATCCGCTGGCCCTCTATGGCTACACCTTC,CSVEDPLALYGYTF
TRBV29-1,-,TRBJ1-2,-,TGCAGCGTCGAGACAGCGAACTATGGCTACACCTTC,CSVETANYGYTF
TRBV6-2/TRBV6-3,-,TRBJ1-5,-,TGTGCCAGCAGTGCAGGGGTGGTGGGTCAGCCCCAGCATTTT,CASSAGVVGQPQHF
TRBV6-1,-,TRBJ2-3,-,TGTGCCAGCCAAGGGGGGCGTCGCGCAGATACGCAGTATTTT,CASQGGRRADTQYF
TRBV12-3/TRBV12-4,-,TRBJ1-2,-,TGTGCCAGCAGCTTAGGACATAACCCTTTTGGCTACACCTTC,CASSLGHNPFGYTF
TRBV28,-,TRBJ2-7,-,TGTGCCAGCAGTTCTACCGGGACACCCCCCTACAAGCAGTACTTC,CASSSTGTPPYKQYF
TRBV6-2/TRBV6-3,-,TRBJ2-1,few,TGTGCCAGCAGCCCGGGACGCCACAATGAGCAGTTCTTC,CASSPGRHNEQFF
TRBV6-5,-,TRBJ2-2,many,TGTGCCAGCAGTTACCGGGGCGTCTCCGGGGAGCTGTTTTTT,CASSYRGVSGELFF
TRBV20-1,-,TRBJ1-1,-,TGCAGTGCTGACCTTGGACACCCAGGTCCTGAAGCTTTCTTT,CSADLGHPGPEAFF
TRBV9,-,TRBJ2-1,few,TGTGCCAGCAGCGTCGAAGTTCTAGGGGGGCAGTTCTTC,CASSVEVLGGQFF
TRBV7-2,-,TRBJ2-5,-,TGTGCCAGCAGTCTGGACCAGTTAACTTCATCTGAGTACTTC,CASSLDQLTSSEYF
TRBV3-1,-,TRBJ2-5,-,TGTGCCAGCAGCCCCCCAACGGGACGAGAACAAGAGACCCAGTACTTC,CASSPPTGREQETQYF
TRBV5-1,-,TRBJ1-2,few,TGCGCCAGCAGCTTGGCCCTTGCGGACTATGGCTACACCTTC,CASSLALADYGYTF
TRBV7-9,-,TRBJ2-7,-,TGTGCCAGCAGCTCCGTGGGGCTATCCTACGAGCAGTACTTC,CASSSVGLSYEQYF
TRBV29-1,-,TRBJ2-5,-,TGCAGTGCGGGCCTCGGGGGAGAGACCCAGTACTTC,CSAGLGGETQYF
TRBV12-3/TRBV12-4,-,TRBJ2-7,few,TGTGCCAGCAGTTTCACCCCGGGCGAGCAGTACTTC,CASSFTPGEQYF
TRBV20-1,TRBD2,TRBJ2-1,many,TGCAGTGCTAGCGGGAGGGCCAACAATGAGCAGTTCTTC,CSASGRANNEQFF
TRBV12-3/TRBV12-4,TRBD1,TRBJ1-2,many,TGTGCCAGCAGACCCACGACAGGGCACCTTACTAACTATGGCTACACCTTC,CASRPTTGHLTNYGYTF